The 22 T cell receptor beta chains in this list originate from one sample, sequenced in a study of T cell repertoires in cytomegalovirus infection (dated by TCRdb to the late 2010s). Sequencing was performed on an Illumina HiSeq 1500. TCRdb trimmed the raw reads at Q25, called clones with MiXCR and kept productive beta chains. Entries are consolidated by CDR3 protein sequence, retaining the most common genes and DNA. The sample table shows about 530,000 distinct CDR3 sequences, and around 27% are seen once. The ten biggest clones cover around 14% of the sample. The sample comprised PBMCs. The source is a human donor in good health (CMV status not recorded). Some clones in this sample may be carry-over from other donors' samples.

This clonotype was counted at least ten times. The chain links TRBV11-2 to TRBJ2-1, with 9 bases aligning to TRBD2. Germline trimming cut 5 bases from V and 3 bases from J; bases unmatched to any gene: 8. Germline V gene sequence: CDR1 SGHAT, CDR2 FQNNGV. This CDR3 has 16 amino acids. The DNA of the CDR3 is TGTGCCAGCAGCCACCCGGGACTAGCAAGCTACAATGAGCAGTTCTTC. Amino acid sequence: CASSHPGLASYNEQFF.

This chain joins TRBV5-4 and TRBJ1-6; a weak D match, TRBD1 (6 bases). The CDR3 runs to 14 residues. V gave up 3 bases and J gave up 7 bases, with 11 bases separating them. Looked up from germline, CDR1 is SGHNT and CDR2 is YYREEE (reference sequence). The CDR3 bases are TGTGCCAGCAGCTCGAAGGGGGTGAATTCACCCCTCCACTTT. Amino acid sequence: CASSSKGVNSPLHF. The whole variable domain, remainder taken from reference TRBV5-4 and TRBJ1-6, is ETGVTQSPTHLIKTRGQQVTLRCSSQSGHNTVSWYQQALGQGPQFIFQYYREEENGRGNFPPRFSGLQFPNYSSELNVNALELDDSALYLCASSSKGVNSPLHFGNGTRLTVT.

The V call is TRBV6-6, the J call TRBJ2-1; D not certain. Trimming stripped 0 bases from V and 10 bases from J, with 10 bases between. The CDR3 is made up of 13 amino acids. Germline values: CDR1 MNHNY, CDR2 SVGAGI (reference sequence). CDR3 protein: CASSYSALGEQFF. CDR3 DNA sequence: TGTGCCAGCAGTTACTCGGCTTTAGGCGAGCAGTTCTTC.

This clonotype showed up just a few times. The chain carries TRBV7-9 and TRBJ2-7, with 7 positions matching TRBD1. CDR3 length: 16 residues. V lost 5 bases and J lost 2; bases outside the gene matches: 12. In germline, CDR1 is SEHNR, CDR2 FQNEAQ (reference sequence). The CDR3 here is CASSGGLQGLAYEQYF. CDR3 nucleotides: TGTGCCAGCAGCGGGGGATTACAGGGGCTCGCCTACGAGCAGTACTTC.

V gene TRBV29-1 combines with J gene TRBJ2-4; 8 nucleotides agree with TRBD1. V was pared by 7 bases and J by 0 bases, with 5 bases of the junction left unmatched. The germline V gene has CDR1 SQVTM and CDR2 ANQGSEA. The CDR3 loop spans 14 amino acids. CDR3 loop: CSEDRALAKNIQYF. CDR3 nucleotides: TGCAGCGAGGACAGGGCTCTAGCCAAAAACATTCAGTACTTC.

Details on this clonotype: One end of the junction varies from germline; a read error may be responsible. The J gene is TRBJ2-1, the V gene TRBV14, with 16 nucleotides matching TRBD2. The germline CDR1 and CDR2 sequences are SGHDN and FVKESK. The CDR3 spans 19 residues. CDR3 coding DNA: TGTGCCAGCAGCCAAGTTGTGGGACTAGCGGGAGGGTCCTACAATGTGCAGTTCTTC. This encodes CASSQVVGLAGGSYNVQFF. The full variable domain, in which reference TRBV14 and TRBJ2-1 provide the parts outside the CDR3, is EAGVTQFPSHSVIEKGQTVTLRCDPISGHDNLYWYRRVMGKEIKFLLHFVKESKQDESGMPNNRFLAERTGGTYSTLKVQPAELEDSGVYFCASSQVVGLAGGSYNVQFFGPGTRLTVL.

This clonotype has ten or more counts. The CDR3: CASSFGQGGKGTEAFF. For the CDR3, the DNA is TGTGCCAGCAGCTTTGGACAGGGAGGTAAGGGCACTGAAGCTTTCTTT. The J gene is TRBJ1-1, the V gene TRBV7-2; 8 bases line up with TRBD1. The germline gives CDR1 SGHTA, CDR2 FQGNSA. The CDR3 runs 16 residues. The V segment lost 3 bases and the J segment 4 bases; nucleotides outside the gene matches: 10. The full variable domain, rest sourced from reference TRBV7-2 and TRBJ1-1, is GAGVSQSPSNKVTEKGKDVELRCDPISGHTALYWYRQSLGQGLEFLIYFQGNSAPDKSGLPSDRFSAERTGGSVSTLTIQRTQQEDSAVYLCASSFGQGGKGTEAFFGQGTRLTVV.

The chain has TRBV19 and TRBJ2-1; D remains ambiguous. The germline V and J ends were trimmed by 5 bases and 15 bases, with 17 bases remaining between them. The germline CDR1 and CDR2 sequences are LNHDA and SQIVND (reference sequence). The CDR3 is 12 amino acids. The CDR3, as DNA: TGTGCCAGTAGTTCAGAGTTCGCGGTTGTGTTCTTC. Its protein is CASSSEFAVVFF.

This chain connects TRBV19 to TRBJ1-4; D not resolved. Germline lookup yields CDR1 LNHDA and CDR2 SQIVND (reference sequence). Trimming shortened V by 1 base and J by 2 bases, and 8 bases separated the two germline ends. CDR3 length equals 15 residues. This chain's CDR3 is CASSIGAGTNEKLFF. The DNA of the CDR3 is TGTGCCAGTAGTATAGGAGCGGGGACTAATGAAAAACTGTTTTTT.

This clonotype was seen a few times. The chain joins TRBV19 to TRBJ1-2; D possibly corresponds to TRBD1 (5 bases). V gave up 4 bases and J gave up 3 bases, with 12 bases separating them. The germline V gene has CDR1 LNHDA and CDR2 SQIVND (reference sequence). The CDR3 consists of 14 residues. CDR3 DNA sequence: TGTGCCAGTAGTACCGAGTGGGGGGACTATGGCTACACCTTC. This sequence encodes CASSTEWGDYGYTF.

The genes are TRBV6-8 and TRBJ1-3; 7 nucleotides align to TRBD1. Germline CDR1 reads MNHGY; CDR2 reads SAAAGT. Trimming removed 2 bases from V and 4 bases from J; junction bases left unmatched: 5. This CDR3 has 15 amino acids. CDR3 in DNA: TGTGCCAGCAGTTACCAGCGGACAGGCGGAAACACCATATATTTT. The encoded protein is CASSYQRTGGNTIYF.

This clonotype has a handful of counts. The V call is TRBV7-9, the J call TRBJ2-7, with D perhaps matching TRBD2 (5 bases). The CDR3 loop spans 13 amino acids. Trimming took 5 bases from V and 0 from J, leaving 8 bases between them. Per germline, CDR1 SEHNR and CDR2 FQNEAQ (reference sequence). The DNA of the CDR3 is TGTGCCAGCAGCCTAACTAGCTCCTACGAGCAGTACGTC. Its translation is CASSLTSSYEQYV.

This clonotype was seen a handful of times. This rearrangement joins TRBV10-3 to TRBJ2-7; the D is unclear. Germline loops: CDR1 ENHRY, CDR2 SYGVKD. V was cut by 6 bases and J by 2 bases, with 11 bases left in between. CDR3 length: 13 residues. The CDR3 DNA is TGTGCCATCAGCTGGGTATCCGCCTACGAGCAGTACTTC. The encoded protein is CAISWVSAYEQYF.

This clonotype was observed many times. The V and J genes are TRBV7-2 and TRBJ1-2; 7 bases match TRBD1. After removal of 5 bases from V and 5 bases from J, the junction contained 5 bases not matched to a gene. This CDR3 region has 13 residues. Germline CDR1 reads SGHTA; CDR2 reads FQGNSA. The CDR3 reads CASSPGTEYGYTF. DNA of the CDR3: TGTGCCAGCAGCCCCGGGACAGAGTATGGCTACACCTTC.

This clonotype was detected only a few times. J is TRBJ1-5 and V is TRBV12-3 or TRBV12-4, with D unresolved. CDR3 length: 17 amino acids. V dropped 3 bases and J dropped 7 bases, with 22 bases sitting between them. In DNA, the CDR3 is TGTGCCAGCAGTTTTCGGGTGTGGCAGATGGACCAACAGCCCCAGCATTTT. This sequence encodes CASSFRVWQMDQQPQHF.

This clonotype was observed many times. The chain recombines TRBV7-8 with TRBJ1-4, with D perhaps TRBD1 (5 bases). V was clipped by 3 bases and J by 2 bases, with 13 bases between them. The CDR3 has 16 amino acids. Per the germline V gene, CDR1 is SGHVS and CDR2 is FQNEAQ. CDR3 sequence reads: CASSFSRGVTNEKLFF. In DNA form, the CDR3 reads TGTGCCAGCAGCTTCTCTAGGGGAGTCACTAATGAAAAACTGTTTTTT.

This clonotype showed up just a few times. This chain uses TRBV5-6 with TRBJ2-5; tentatively, D is TRBD1 or TRBD2 (5 bases each). Trimming stripped 4 bases from V and 4 bases from J, with 14 bases between. The CDR3 runs 14 residues. The germline CDR1 and CDR2 sequences are SGHDT and YYEEEE. For the CDR3, the DNA is TGTGCCAGCAGCGACGGGACCTGGACAGAGACCCAGTACTTC. Protein product: CASSDGTWTETQYF.

The sample holds many counts of this clonotype. V usage is TRBV7-2 and J usage is TRBJ2-3; possible D gene TRBD1, 5 bases. The CDR3 has 14 residues. V lost 3 bases, J lost 5 bases, and 12 bases lay in between. In germline, CDR1 is SGHTA, CDR2 FQGNSA. The CDR3 coding sequence is TGTGCCAGCAGCTTTGGAATTCAGGGAGATACGCAGTATTTT. This codes for CASSFGIQGDTQYF.

The chain has TRBV7-9 and TRBJ2-5, with TRBD1 matching 9 bases. Germline lookup yields CDR1 SEHNR and CDR2 FQNEAQ (reference sequence). This CDR3 contains 14 residues. V shed 6 bases, J shed 1 base, and the junction held 3 bases outside the gene matches. The CDR3 DNA is TGTGCCAGCAGACCGGACAGGGGCCAAGAGACCCAGTACTTC. It codes for CASRPDRGQETQYF.

The gene calls are TRBV6-5 and TRBJ2-1, with D perhaps matching TRBD1 or TRBD2 (5 bases each). Trimming stripped 8 bases from V and 0 bases from J, with 11 bases between. The germline gives CDR1 MNHEY, CDR2 SVGAGI. The CDR3 is 14 amino acids. The chain's CDR3 is CASARESSYNEQFF. The DNA for the CDR3 is TGTGCCAGCGCCAGGGAGAGCTCCTACAATGAGCAGTTCTTC.

The genes are TRBV19 and TRBJ2-2, with D perhaps matching TRBD2 (5 bases). The CDR3 length is 11 residues. Trimming removed 7 bases from V and 5 bases from J, with 5 bases in between. The germline V gene has CDR1 LNHDA and CDR2 SQIVND (reference sequence). CDR3 residues: CASTGTGELFF. The DNA of the CDR3 is TGTGCCAGTACGGGAACCGGGGAGCTGTTTTTT.

This clonotype was seen once. The chain combines TRBV20-1 with TRBJ2-5; 10 bases align to TRBD2. The CDR3 totals 18 residues. Germline CDR1 reads DFQATT; CDR2 reads SNEGSKA (reference sequence). V lost 0 bases to trimming and J lost 2 bases; unmatched junction nucleotides: 12. CDR3: CSARDLRAGGALQETQYF. CDR3 bases: TGCAGTGCTAGAGATTTGCGAGCGGGAGGGGCGCTTCAAGAGACCCAGTACTTC.